This T cell receptor (beta chain) derives from a study of T cell responses to AZD1222 COVID-19 vaccine. Germline-derived CDR1 and CDR2 are GTSNPN and SVGIG (reference sequence). The germline V and J ends were trimmed by 4 bases and 5 bases, with 11 bases remaining between them. The CDR3 consists of 13 residues. The repertoire was sequenced with immunoSEQ multiplex PCR; TCRdb's copy has only in-frame clones and lacks some. This sample yields 110,000 to 150,000 clones, of which 90% to 95% are seen a single time; over 3% belongs to the top ten. This clonotype was sampled from an adult in good health. The J gene is TRBJ2-2, the V gene TRBV30, with a possible D match to TRBD2 (5 bases). The specimen was peripheral blood, collected on day 0 of AZD1222 vaccination. This CDR3 reads CAWTSGWTGELFF. The CDR3 DNA is TGTGCCTGGACCTCGGGGTGGACCGGGGAGCTGTTTTTT.